One and the same sample provided the 30 T cell receptor beta chains below, sequenced in a study of blood T cells in healthy people across ages. Combining a sample-barcoded 5' primer with a J-beta primer mix, a second PCR ran for roughly 7 to 12 cycles. TCRdb independently ran MiXCR on the 5' RACE reads; one entry per CDR3 protein. The sample lists under 2 million distinct CDR3 sequences, about 31% occurring once. The sample consisted of blood. The receptors were gathered from a woman aged 25 to 45 in good health.

This clonotype was counted a few times. Here the CDR3 reads CASSDYATYEQYF. DNA for the CDR3: TGTGCCAGCAGTGACTACGCCACCTACGAGCAGTACTTC. This chain connects TRBV2 to TRBJ2-7; D gene unclear. The germline V gene encodes CDR1 SNHLY and CDR2 FYNNEI. The CDR3 totals 13 residues. Trimming took off 3 bases at V and 2 bases at J, with 8 bases between the two ends.

The sample holds a few counts of this clonotype. This chain joins TRBV28 and TRBJ1-5, with a possible D match to TRBD1 (5 bases). This CDR3 region has 13 residues. Germline CDR1 is MDHEN and CDR2 is SYDVKM. With 2 bases removed from V and 9 bases from J, the gap between germline ends came to 11 bases. DNA for the CDR3: TGTGCCAGCAGTTTACAGGGTGTTCCGCCCCAGCATTTT. Translation gives CASSLQGVPPQHF. Drawing the rest from reference TRBV28 and TRBJ1-5, the complete variable domain is DVKVTQSSRYLVKRTGEKVFLECVQDMDHENMFWYRQDPGLGLRLIYFSYDVKMKEKGDIPEGYSVSREKKERFSLILESASTNQTSMYLCASSLQGVPPQHFGDGTRLSIL.

This clonotype turned up a few times. J is TRBJ1-6 and V is TRBV20-1; D remains unclear. The CDR3 is 15 amino acids. The germline gives CDR1 DFQATT, CDR2 SNEGSKA (reference sequence). Trimming cost V 1 base and J 0 bases, with 7 bases left between them. CDR3: CSARAGLSYNSPLHF. The DNA of the CDR3 is TGCAGTGCTAGAGCAGGACTCTCCTATAATTCACCCCTCCACTTT.

In this sample, this clonotype turned up a few times. A much larger clone lies a single base off, so this may be a read error. V and J are TRBV2 and TRBJ1-2; 8 bases fit TRBD1. The CDR3 has 13 residues. Germline-derived CDR1 and CDR2 are SNHLY and FYNNEI. Trimming cost V 11 bases and J 4 bases; bases outside gene matches: 9. This CDR3 reads CAGTGTGRYGYTF. CDR3 in DNA: TGTGCCGGAACCGGGACAGGACGCTATGGCTACACCTTC.

The chain recombines TRBV4-2 with TRBJ2-3, with D hard to call. CDR3 length: 16 residues. Per germline, CDR1 LGHNA and CDR2 YNFKEQ. Trimming took 1 base from V and 4 from J, leaving 15 bases between them. CDR3 sequence: CASSQGKLSSSDTQYF. For the CDR3, the DNA is TGTGCCAGCAGCCAAGGGAAACTATCCTCTTCAGATACGCAGTATTTT.

This clonotype was seen only a few times. The chain combines TRBV20-1 with TRBJ2-7, with D possibly being TRBD2 (7 bases). The V end was cut by 4 bases, the J end by 6 bases, with 22 bases between. The CDR3 totals 15 residues. CDR1 is DFQATT, CDR2 SNEGSKA, per germline (reference sequence). The CDR3: CSAITKGGPLGEQYF. For the CDR3, the DNA is TGCAGTGCTATCACTAAGGGGGGGCCCCTGGGCGAGCAGTACTTC.

This clonotype has a handful of counts. This chain connects TRBV28 to TRBJ2-7; D may be TRBD2 (6 bases). Trimming left V 6 bases short and J 3 bases short, with 9 bases between. CDR3 length equals 12 residues. From germline, CDR1 is MDHEN and CDR2 SYDVKM. CDR3 sequence: CASRQTSYEQYF. In DNA form, the CDR3 reads TGTGCCAGCAGACAGACTAGCTACGAGCAGTACTTC. The variable domain in full, with the rest retrieved from reference TRBV28 and TRBJ2-7, is DVKVTQSSRYLVKRTGEKVFLECVQDMDHENMFWYRQDPGLGLRLIYFSYDVKMKEKGDIPEGYSVSREKKERFSLILESASTNQTSMYLCASRQTSYEQYFGPGTRLTVT.

The table lists this clonotype with many counts. The chain joins TRBV7-3 to TRBJ2-5; D unclear. V was clipped by 1 base and J by 3 bases, with 6 bases between them. Germline CDR1 reads SGHTA; CDR2 reads FQGTGA. This CDR3 spans 13 amino acids. The CDR3 here is CASSLRAKETQYF. In DNA form, the CDR3 reads TGTGCCAGCAGCTTAAGGGCAAAAGAGACCCAGTACTTC.

The chain links TRBV6-6 to TRBJ1-1; TRBD1 might be the D (5 bases). V was cut by 5 bases and J by 5 bases, with 21 bases left in between. CDR3 length equals 16 residues. CDR1 is MNHNY, CDR2 SVGAGI, per germline (reference sequence). The CDR3 nucleotides are TGTGCCAGCAGTGACAGACTCGGGGCAATGGATACTGAAGCTTTCTTT. Translated: CASSDRLGAMDTEAFF.

This clonotype turned up a few times. V usage is TRBV18 and J usage is TRBJ2-5, with 8 nucleotides matching TRBD1. Trimming cost V 2 bases and J 3 bases; bases outside gene matches: 5. The CDR3 is 15 amino acids. Germline values: CDR1 KGHSH, CDR2 LQKENI. The CDR3 protein is CASSPRTGMEETQYF. The DNA of the CDR3 is TGTGCCAGCTCACCAAGGACAGGGATGGAAGAGACCCAGTACTTC.

The chain employs TRBV6-6 and TRBJ1-6, with 7 nucleotides matching TRBD1. The CDR3 contains 16 residues. Germline trimming cut 5 bases from V and 7 bases from J; bases unmatched to any gene: 11. Germline V gene data show CDR1 as MNHNY and CDR2 as SVGAGI (reference sequence). The CDR3 DNA follows: TGTGCCAGCAGTCCTGACAGGGAATTTTTAAATTCACCCCTCCACTTT. It yields the protein CASSPDREFLNSPLHF.

The chain is built from TRBV20-1 and TRBJ2-7, with D perhaps TRBD1 (5 bases). The V end lost 4 bases, the J end lost 0 bases, and 10 bases lay between the germline ends. CDR3 length: 13 residues. Germline CDR1 is DFQATT and CDR2 is SNEGSKA (reference sequence). For the CDR3, the DNA is TGCAGTGCTACGGACATAAACTCCTACGAGCAGTACTTC. Translating it yields CSATDINSYEQYF.

This clonotype was observed a few times. The CDR3 loop reads CASSLAAGRPHEQFF. The DNA of the CDR3 is TGTGCCAGCAGCTTAGCAGCGGGACGGCCCCATGAGCAGTTCTTC. This chain connects TRBV7-9 to TRBJ2-1, with TRBD2 identical over 7 bases. The germline V gene encodes CDR1 SEHNR and CDR2 FQNEAQ (reference sequence). J lost 8 bases, V lost 0 bases, and 7 bases had no gene match. This CDR3 has 15 residues.

The chain combines TRBV7-3 with TRBJ2-3, with D possibly called TRBD1 or TRBD2 (6 bases each). CDR3 length: 16 amino acids. From germline, CDR1 is SGHTA and CDR2 FQGTGA. V lost 2 bases to trimming and J lost 6 bases, with 18 bases between them. The CDR3 DNA reads TGTGCCAGCAGCTTAGGTCTAACGGGGGCAGGGGATACGCAGTATTTT. Encoded protein: CASSLGLTGAGDTQYF. Supplemented by reference TRBV7-3 and TRBJ2-3, the full variable domain reads GAGVSQTPSNKVTEKGKYVELRCDPISGHTALYWYRQSLGQGPEFLIYFQGTGAADDSGLPNDRFFAVRPEGSVSTLKIQRTERGDSAVYLCASSLGLTGAGDTQYFGPGTRLTVL.

V and J are TRBV5-1 and TRBJ2-1; TRBD2 is a possible D gene (6 bases). The CDR3 is made up of 17 amino acids. The germline CDR1 and CDR2 sequences are SGHRS and YFSETQ. V was shortened by 1 base and J by 4 bases, with 18 bases between the two germline ends. The CDR3 DNA reads TGCGCCAGCAGCTTGTATTTCTCCTCGGGAGAGTACAATGAGCAGTTCTTC. Its translation is CASSLYFSSGEYNEQFF.

This clonotype was detected ten times or more. The V and J genes are TRBV7-2 and TRBJ2-7; D gene uncertain. CDR1 and CDR2 (germline): SGHTA, FQGNSA. Trimming left V 5 bases short and J 6 bases short, with 8 bases between. There are 11 residues in the CDR3. The CDR3 DNA reads as TGTGCCAGCAGCCCCCAGACCGAGCAGTACTTC. Protein: CASSPQTEQYF.

The chain uses TRBV5-4 and TRBJ2-7, with D perhaps matching TRBD2 (6 bases). The J call is doubtful: the DNA matches TRBJ2-5 better. This CDR3 region has 16 residues. The germline V gene has CDR1 SGHNT and CDR2 YYREEE (reference sequence). CDR3 sequence: CASSLGGLGPQETQYF. In DNA, the CDR3 is TGTGCCAGCAGCCTCGGAGGGTTGGGTCCACAAGAGACCCAGTACTTC.

This clonotype was seen more than once but under ten times. The genes are TRBV12-3 or TRBV12-4 and TRBJ1-5; D is uncertain. The V end was cut by 2 bases, the J end by 2 bases, with 10 bases between. The CDR3 sequence is 15 residues long. Written as DNA, the CDR3 is TGTGCCAGCAGTTTAATGGAGGGAGGCAATCAGCCCCAGCATTTT. Amino acid sequence: CASSLMEGGNQPQHF.

CDR3: CASSSEQGNTEAFF. The CDR3 region has the DNA TGTGCCAGCAGCTCTGAACAGGGGAACACTGAAGCTTTCTTT. The gene calls are TRBV7-3 and TRBJ1-1, with a possible D match to TRBD1 (6 bases). Germline V gives CDR1 SGHTA, CDR2 FQGTGA. Trimming left V 4 bases short and J 1 base short, with 10 bases between. The CDR3 totals 14 residues.

This clonotype showed up just once. This could be a read error, since a much larger clone is one nucleotide away. This chain connects TRBV29-1 to TRBJ2-7, with D perhaps TRBD2 (5 bases). This CDR3 has 13 residues. Germline V CDR1 and CDR2: SQVTM, ANQGSEA. The V and J ends lost 7 bases and 1 base respectively, with 14 bases between them. CDR3 residues: CSAVRALSYEQYF. Written as DNA, the CDR3 is TGCAGCGCTGTGAGGGCCTTATCCTACGAGCAGTACTTC.

There are many counts of this clonotype. The chain combines TRBV9 with TRBJ2-7; TRBD1 is a possible D gene (6 bases). Germline V gene sequence: CDR1 SGDLS, CDR2 YYNGEE. V lost 0 bases and J lost 2, with 15 bases in between. The CDR3 is 16 amino acids. For the CDR3, the DNA is TGTGCCAGCAGCGTAGGCTCCGGGACAATCCCCTACGAGCAGTACTTC. It is translated as CASSVGSGTIPYEQYF.

This clonotype appeared many times. The J gene is TRBJ2-5, the V gene TRBV4-2, with TRBD2 matching over 10 bases. This CDR3 is 17 amino acids long. Germline V lookup: CDR1 LGHNA, CDR2 YNFKEQ. V was pared by 5 bases and J by 2 bases, with 11 bases of the junction left unmatched. The DNA of the CDR3 is TGTGCCAGCAGCTCCCGGCTACTAGCGGGGATTCAAGAGACCCAGTACTTC. Translation gives CASSSRLLAGIQETQYF.

This clonotype was seen more than once but under ten times. The chain joins TRBV4-2 to TRBJ2-7, with 11 positions matching TRBD2. CDR1 and CDR2 from the germline V gene are LGHNA and YNFKEQ. V shed 4 bases, J shed 0 bases, and the junction held 8 bases outside the gene matches. CDR3 length equals 17 residues. CDR3 residues: CASSPGLAEVSSYEQYF. Written as DNA, the CDR3 is TGTGCCAGCAGCCCGGGACTAGCGGAAGTAAGCTCCTACGAGCAGTACTTC.

Only a few counts were recorded for this clonotype. The chain couples TRBV29-1 to TRBJ1-2; perhaps TRBD1 as D (6 bases). Germline CDR1 and CDR2: SQVTM and ANQGSEA. The V end lost 6 bases, the J end lost 6 bases, and 23 bases lay between the germline ends. This CDR3 comprises 15 residues. CDR3 protein: CSVARGGRGANGYTF. The CDR3 DNA reads as TGCAGCGTCGCCCGGGGGGGACGGGGGGCGAATGGCTACACCTTC.

The CDR3 loop reads CASSYPQGSQETQYF. The CDR3 DNA follows: TGTGCCAGCAGTTACCCACAGGGATCCCAAGAGACCCAGTACTTC. The rearrangement uses TRBV6-6 and TRBJ2-5, with a possible D match to TRBD1 (6 bases). Trimming took off 2 bases at V and 1 base at J, with 11 bases between the two ends. Germline lookup yields CDR1 MNHNY and CDR2 SVGAGI (reference sequence). This CDR3 contains 15 residues.

V and J are TRBV4-1 and TRBJ2-7; TRBD2 agrees at 8 bases. After removal of 3 bases from V and 2 bases from J, the junction contained 12 bases not matched to a gene. Germline V gives CDR1 MGHRA, CDR2 YSYEKL. There are 17 residues in the CDR3. This CDR3 reads CASSQDPGTRVTYEQYV. CDR3 in DNA: TGCGCCAGCAGCCAGGACCCCGGGACTAGGGTAACCTACGAGCAGTACGTC.

This clonotype showed up many times. The rearrangement uses TRBV7-9 and TRBJ2-5; D might be TRBD1 (6 bases). The CDR3 is made up of 15 amino acids. Trimming pared 4 bases from V and 0 bases from J, leaving 12 bases between. Germline V CDR1 and CDR2: SEHNR, FQNEAQ (reference sequence). As DNA, the CDR3 is TGTGCCAGCAGCTCGCTTGGACAGTACCAAGAGACCCAGTACTTC. Protein sequence: CASSSLGQYQETQYF.

Notes on this clonotype: In this CDR3 the conserved last residue, phenylalanine or tryptophan, is missing, so a read error is likely. V gene TRBV4-1 combines with J gene TRBJ1-5; 8 nucleotides line up with TRBD1. V dropped 4 bases and J dropped 5; count of bases not matched to a gene: 16. Germline CDR1 is MGHRA and CDR2 is YSYEKL. The CDR3 extends over 18 amino acids. The CDR3 region has the DNA TGCGCCAGCAGCCTAAAGTCTTTCCAGGGGGCGAGTTATCAGCCCCAGCATGTT. Translating gives CASSLKSFQGASYQPQHV.

This clonotype was seen a few times. This chain joins TRBV12-3 or TRBV12-4 and TRBJ2-1, with unresolved D. Trimming removed 3 bases at V and 8 bases at J, with 8 bases between. The CDR3 runs 12 residues. The CDR3 region is CASSFSLHEQFF. The CDR3 DNA reads TGTGCCAGCAGTTTTTCTCTCCATGAGCAGTTCTTC.

This clonotype was counted between two and nine times. The V and J genes are TRBV7-3 and TRBJ1-2, with TRBD1 matching over 12 bases. The CDR3 is made up of 18 amino acids. In germline, CDR1 is SGHTA, CDR2 FQGTGA. V shed 6 bases and J 8 bases; nucleotides not matched to a gene: 19. CDR3 protein: CASSVGKAGQGARWGYTF. CDR3 sequence (DNA): TGTGCCAGCAGTGTGGGAAAAGCGGGACAGGGGGCAAGATGGGGCTACACCTTC.